This passage covers 6 T cell receptor beta chains from one sample sequenced in a study of shared clonotypes between healthy human individuals. Sequencing used immunoSEQ multiplex PCR; TCRdb keeps in-frame clones, though not all of them. The sample has roughly 2,000,000 clones; approximately 92% are singletons. Naive CD8 populations comprised CD45RO-negative cells positively selected for CCR7, excluding terminally differentiated effector memory CD45RA+ cells. Sequencing was carried out using naive CD8+ T cells from PBMCs. Receptor source: a man aged 18 to 30 in good health. Some clones in this sample may be carry-over from other donors' samples.

This chain uses TRBV9 with TRBJ2-5, with a possible D match to TRBD2 (6 bases). There are 14 residues in the CDR3. V gave up 3 bases and J gave up 5 bases, with 14 bases separating them. The germline gives CDR1 SGDLS, CDR2 YYNGEE. CDR3: CASSGVEGWETQYF. The CDR3 DNA sequence: TGTGCCAGCAGCGGAGTGGAGGGTTGGGAGACCCAGTACTTC. The entire variable domain, with the rest obtained from reference TRBV9 and TRBJ2-5, is as follows: DSGVTQTPKHLITATGQRVTLRCSPRSGDLSVYWYQQSLDQGLQFLIQYYNGEERAKGNILERFSAQQFPDLHSELNLSSLELGDSALYFCASSGVEGWETQYFGPGTRLLVL.

The J gene is TRBJ2-7, the V gene TRBV27; 10 bases are shared with TRBD1. The CDR3 consists of 14 residues. J gave up 4 bases and V 7 bases, and 7 bases lay outside the gene matches. Germline lookup yields CDR1 MNHEY and CDR2 SMNVEV (reference sequence). The CDR3 here is CASTPTGGGYEQYF. Here the CDR3 DNA reads TGTGCCAGCACGCCGACAGGGGGCGGATACGAGCAGTACTTC.

The chain carries TRBV29-1 and TRBJ2-7; tentative D call: TRBD1 (6 bases). Germline CDR1 and CDR2: SQVTM and ANQGSEA. V lost 6 bases, J lost 3 bases, and 18 bases lay in between. The CDR3 totals 14 residues. The CDR3 loop is CSVVGDQGHYEQYF. The DNA of the CDR3 is TGCAGCGTCGTAGGGGACCAGGGACACTACGAGCAGTACTTC.

The chain carries TRBV18 and TRBJ2-7; TRBD1 matches at 7 bases. V shed 1 base, J shed 4 bases, and the junction held 10 bases outside the gene matches. Looked up from germline, CDR1 is KGHSH and CDR2 is LQKENI. The CDR3 has 16 amino acids. CDR3 in amino acids: CASSPLETGTDYEQYF. Written as DNA, the CDR3 is TGTGCCAGCTCACCACTCGAAACCGGGACAGATTACGAGCAGTACTTC.

This clone was seen a handful of times. The chain joins TRBV7-2 to TRBJ1-5; possibly TRBD1 for D (5 bases). The ends were cut back, 5 bases at V and 1 base at J, with 12 bases in the middle. Germline CDR1 is SGHTA and CDR2 is FQGNSA. The CDR3 totals 15 residues. The CDR3 coding sequence is TGTGCCAGCAGCCCCCTCAGGGCGAGCAATCAGCCCCAGCATTTT. Residues: CASSPLRASNQPQHF.

DNA for the CDR3: TGTGCCAGCAGCCAAGGAGGTCTAGCGGGAACCTACGAGCAGTACTTC. Protein product: CASSQGGLAGTYEQYF. V usage is TRBV14 and J usage is TRBJ2-7; TRBD2 matches at 9 bases. J gave up 2 bases and V 1 base, and 6 bases lay outside the gene matches. There are 16 residues in the CDR3. CDR1 and CDR2 from the germline V gene are SGHDN and FVKESK.